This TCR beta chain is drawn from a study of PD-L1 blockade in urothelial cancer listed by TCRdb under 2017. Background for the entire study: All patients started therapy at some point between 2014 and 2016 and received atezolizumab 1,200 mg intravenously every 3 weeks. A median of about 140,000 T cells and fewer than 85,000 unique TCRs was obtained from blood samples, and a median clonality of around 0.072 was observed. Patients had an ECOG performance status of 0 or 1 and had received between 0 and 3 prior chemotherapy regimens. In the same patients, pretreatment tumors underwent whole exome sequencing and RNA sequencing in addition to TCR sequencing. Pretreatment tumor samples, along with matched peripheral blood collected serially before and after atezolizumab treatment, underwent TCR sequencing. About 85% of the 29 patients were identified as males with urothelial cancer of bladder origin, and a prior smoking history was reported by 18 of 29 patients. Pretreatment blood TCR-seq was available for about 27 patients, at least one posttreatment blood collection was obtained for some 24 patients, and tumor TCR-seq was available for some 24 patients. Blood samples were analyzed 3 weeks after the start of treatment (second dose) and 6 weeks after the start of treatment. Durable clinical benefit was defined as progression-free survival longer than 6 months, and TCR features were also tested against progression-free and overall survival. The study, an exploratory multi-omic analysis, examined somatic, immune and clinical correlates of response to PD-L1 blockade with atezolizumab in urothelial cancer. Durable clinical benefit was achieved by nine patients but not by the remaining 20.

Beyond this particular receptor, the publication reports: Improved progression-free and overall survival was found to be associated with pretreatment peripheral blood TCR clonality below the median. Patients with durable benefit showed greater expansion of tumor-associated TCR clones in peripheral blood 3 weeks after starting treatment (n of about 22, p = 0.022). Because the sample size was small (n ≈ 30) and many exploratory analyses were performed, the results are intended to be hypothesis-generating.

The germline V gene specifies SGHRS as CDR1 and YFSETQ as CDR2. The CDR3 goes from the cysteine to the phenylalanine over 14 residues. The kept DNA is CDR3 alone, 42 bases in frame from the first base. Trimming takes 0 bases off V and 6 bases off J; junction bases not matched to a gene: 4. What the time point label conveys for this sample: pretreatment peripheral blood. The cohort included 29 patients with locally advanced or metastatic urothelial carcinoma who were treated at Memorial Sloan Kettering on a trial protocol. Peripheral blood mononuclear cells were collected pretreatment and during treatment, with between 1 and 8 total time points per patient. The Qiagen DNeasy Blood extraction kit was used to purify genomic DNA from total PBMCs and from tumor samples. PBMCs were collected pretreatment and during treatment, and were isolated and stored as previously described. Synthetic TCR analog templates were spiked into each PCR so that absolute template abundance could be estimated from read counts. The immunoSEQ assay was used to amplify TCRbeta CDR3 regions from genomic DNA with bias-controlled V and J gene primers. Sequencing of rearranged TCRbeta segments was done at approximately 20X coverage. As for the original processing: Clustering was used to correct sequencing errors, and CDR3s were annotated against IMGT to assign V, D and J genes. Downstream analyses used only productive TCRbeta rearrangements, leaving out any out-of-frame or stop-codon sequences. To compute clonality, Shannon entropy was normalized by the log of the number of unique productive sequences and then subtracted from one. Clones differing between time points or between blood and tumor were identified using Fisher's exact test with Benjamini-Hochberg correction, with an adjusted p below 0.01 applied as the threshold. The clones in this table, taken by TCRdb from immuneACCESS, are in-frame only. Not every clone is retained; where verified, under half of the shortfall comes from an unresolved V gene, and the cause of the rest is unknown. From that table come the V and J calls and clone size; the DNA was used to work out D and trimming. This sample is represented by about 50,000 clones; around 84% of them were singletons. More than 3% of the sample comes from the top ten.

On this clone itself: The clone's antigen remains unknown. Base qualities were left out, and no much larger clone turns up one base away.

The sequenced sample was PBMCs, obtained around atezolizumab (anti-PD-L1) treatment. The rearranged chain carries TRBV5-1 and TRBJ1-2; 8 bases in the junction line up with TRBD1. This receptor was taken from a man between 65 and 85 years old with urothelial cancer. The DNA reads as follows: TGCGCCAGCAGCTTGGTTCAACAGGGGGATGGCTACACCTTC. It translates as CASSLVQQGDGYTF.